The 8 T cell receptor beta chains listed next were all sequenced from one sample in a study of identical twins. TCRdb ran MiXCR on the 5' RACE reads and lists one entry per CDR3 protein. The table shows around 250,000 distinct CDR3 sequences, with around 7% occurring only once. These data are also associated with another study on yellow fever vaccine responses in identical twins.

The material sequenced was memory (CD45RO+) T cells sorted from blood. All receptors come from a woman under 30 in good health.

This clonotype showed up many times. The chain joins TRBV7-9 to TRBJ2-2; D is possibly TRBD2 (6 bases). CDR1 and CDR2 (germline): SEHNR, FQNEAQ (reference sequence). V lost 6 bases, J lost 5 bases, and 19 bases lay in between. The CDR3 has 16 residues. Here the CDR3 reads CASSGPRLVQTGELFF. In DNA, the CDR3 is TGTGCCAGCAGTGGCCCGAGACTAGTTCAAACCGGGGAGCTGTTTTTT.

V is TRBV18 and J is TRBJ1-1; D gene uncertain. The germline V gene has CDR1 KGHSH and CDR2 LQKENI. CDR3 length equals 13 residues. V shed 0 bases and J shed 7 bases, with 9 bases lying between them. The CDR3 DNA sequence: TGTGCCAGCTCACCACCGATGGGCAGTGAAGCTTTCTTT. It is translated as CASSPPMGSEAFF.

Ten or more counts support this clonotype. The chain employs TRBV9 and TRBJ2-3; 12 nucleotides agree with TRBD2. CDR1 SGDLS and CDR2 YYNGEE come from the germline V gene. Trimming at V came to 0 bases and at J to 5 bases, leaving 1 base not matched to a gene. The CDR3 contains 15 residues. CDR3 residues: CASSVGLAGEDTQYF. The CDR3 DNA is TGTGCCAGCAGCGTAGGACTAGCGGGAGAAGATACGCAGTATTTT.

This clonotype was seen at least ten times. This sequence joins TRBV5-1 and TRBJ2-7; D call uncertain. Germline assignment: CDR1 SGHRS and CDR2 YFSETQ. Trimming removed 0 bases from V and 0 bases from J, with 22 bases in between. The length of the CDR3 is 19 residues. CDR3 loop: CASSLEPAPRPRSSYEQYV. The CDR3 DNA sequence: TGCGCCAGCAGCTTGGAACCGGCACCCCGGCCAAGGAGCTCCTACGAGCAGTACGTC.

The chain is built from TRBV11-2 and TRBJ1-3, with 11 positions matching TRBD1. Germline assignment: CDR1 SGHAT and CDR2 FQNNGV. The CDR3 sequence is 15 residues long. The V and J ends lost 5 bases and 2 bases, in that order; junction bases with no gene match: 2. The CDR3 nucleotides read TGTGCCAGCAGCCTGGGACAGGGGGCTGGAAACACCATATATTTT. Encoded protein: CASSLGQGAGNTIYF.

Ten or more counts support this clonotype. The chain links TRBV20-1 to TRBJ1-5; TRBD1 aligns across 12 bases. CDR3 size: 18 residues. Per the germline V gene, CDR1 is DFQATT and CDR2 is SNEGSKA (reference sequence). The trim removed 1 base at V and 3 bases at J, leaving 10 bases unmatched. CDR3 loop: CSARGWDRGLLANQPQHF. As DNA, the CDR3 is TGCAGTGCTAGAGGGTGGGACAGGGGGCTCTTGGCCAATCAGCCCCAGCATTTT.

At least ten counts were recorded for this clonotype. The V and J genes are TRBV5-1 and TRBJ1-2, with D uncertain. The length of the CDR3 is 13 residues. CDR1 is SGHRS and CDR2 is YFSETQ in the germline V gene. The V and J ends lost 5 bases and 1 base respectively, with 9 bases between them. In DNA, the CDR3 is TGCGCCAGCAGTCTCGGTCATAACTATGGCTACACCTTC. Encoded protein: CASSLGHNYGYTF.

In its sample, this clonotype was seen a few times. The rearrangement links TRBV18 to TRBJ2-7, with TRBD1 matching over 7 bases. Germline V gene sequence: CDR1 KGHSH, CDR2 LQKENI. Trimming took 4 bases from V and 3 from J; bases not matched to a gene: 9. The CDR3 totals 15 residues. This chain's CDR3 is CASSQTAGTVYEQYV. The CDR3 DNA reads as TGTGCCAGCTCACAGACTGCCGGGACAGTCTACGAGCAGTACGTC.